Listed here is a single TCR beta chain. Germline V gene data show CDR1 as SGHDT and CDR2 as YYEEEE. The CDR3 totals 13 residues. Reanalyzing the 5' RACE reads, TCRdb keeps one entry per CDR3 protein, without DNA. This table lists about 390,000 distinct CDR3 sequences. This entry is derived from a study of T cells expressing NK-cell markers. The gene calls are TRBV5-6 and TRBJ2-1; TCRdb returns TRBD2, unconfirmable since there is no DNA. The sequenced material came from blood T cells: a sorted CD56 or NKG2C T cell subset, CD4+ or CD8+ T cells, or bulk PBMC T cells (not recorded which). This TCR was recovered from a woman aged 50 to 60 in good health. CDR3 region: CASTRGTSVEQFF.